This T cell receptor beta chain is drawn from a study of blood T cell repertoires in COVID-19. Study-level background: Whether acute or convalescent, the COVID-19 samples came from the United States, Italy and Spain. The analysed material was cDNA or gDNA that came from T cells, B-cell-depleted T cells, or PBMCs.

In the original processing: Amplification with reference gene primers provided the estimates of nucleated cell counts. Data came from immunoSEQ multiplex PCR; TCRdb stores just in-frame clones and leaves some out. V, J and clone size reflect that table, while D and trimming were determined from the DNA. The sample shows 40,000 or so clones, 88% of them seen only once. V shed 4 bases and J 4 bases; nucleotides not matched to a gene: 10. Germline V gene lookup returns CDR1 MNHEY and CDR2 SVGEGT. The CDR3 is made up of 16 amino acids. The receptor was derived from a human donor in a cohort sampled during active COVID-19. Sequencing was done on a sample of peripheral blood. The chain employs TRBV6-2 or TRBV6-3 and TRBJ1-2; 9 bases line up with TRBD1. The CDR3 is CASSWRTGALGYGYTF. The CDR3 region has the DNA TGTGCCAGCAGTTGGAGGACAGGGGCCCTCGGCTATGGCTACACCTTC.